Described below is a single T cell receptor (beta chain) sequence and its context. Antigen specificity is unknown. This specimen comes from a study of T cells in Graves' hyperthyroidism and ophthalmopathy. Study-wide background: Upon initial diagnosis and before any treatment, peripheral blood was collected.

RNA transcripts served as the template for amplifying TCR beta CDR3 regions. The HTBI primer set was used in a first-round RT-PCR of the TCR CDR3. TCRdb processed the multiplex PCR reads anew with MiXCR; each CDR3 protein has one entry. The sample carries roughly 250,000 distinct CDR3 sequences, about 15% recorded once. Study-level results: Blood also held most thyroid clonotypes expanded beyond 0.001.

The germline CDR1 and CDR2 sequences are SGHDT and YYEEEE. V lost 0 bases and J lost 2, with 5 bases in between. This CDR3 has 13 amino acids. The chain links TRBV5-6 to TRBJ1-1; no clear D gene. This TCR was recovered from a woman aged 40 to 50 with Graves' hyperthyroidism that later progressed to Graves' ophthalmopathy. Input material: blood. DNA for the CDR3: TGTGCCAGCAGCTTGGATGTAAACACTGAAGCTTTCTTT. Translated, it gives CASSLDVNTEAFF.